This T cell receptor (beta chain) was sequenced in a study of T cell responses to AZD1222 COVID-19 vaccine. Repertoires were generated with immunoSEQ multiplex PCR, while TCRdb's copy carries only in-frame clones and drops some. This repertoire shows 250,000 or so clones, just over 90% found once; its top ten account for roughly 0.5%. The CDR3 has 16 residues. The germline CDR1 and CDR2 sequences are MNHEY and SMNVEV (reference sequence). V lost 3 bases to trimming and J lost 6 bases; unmatched junction nucleotides: 9. Source: peripheral blood, taken on day 0 of AZD1222 vaccination. The chain couples TRBV27 to TRBJ1-5; 9 bases fit TRBD1. This receptor was identified in an adult in good health. The CDR3 DNA sequence: TGTGCCAGCAGTTTTCAGGGACAGGGTAGTTTTCAGCCCCAGCATTTT. It codes for CASSFQGQGSFQPQHF.